This T cell receptor (beta chain) was recorded in a study of cytomegalovirus exposure and HLA in healthy donors. Study at large: An early data release held around 80 million unique TCRs from HLA-typed donors.

Broader study findings: Associated with HLA alleles at 0.05 false discovery rate in a later analysis were 16,951 TCR beta sequences. What TCR beta sequences reportedly achieved was accurate prediction of HLA-A and HLA-B alleles in most subjects. Many donors carried some public TCRs, although rarity characterized most TCR sequences.

The study ran its PCR with 60 Vbeta and 13 Jbeta primers. Libraries were prepared by immunoSEQ multiplex PCR; TCRdb keeps only in-frame clonotypes and omits some of them. The sample carries approximately 150,000 clones, roughly 80% recorded once. The CDR3 is 17 residues long. V was cut by 1 base and J by 2 bases, with 15 bases left in between. Germline V gives CDR1 SGHAT, CDR2 FQNNGV. Points on this clone: No antigen is known for it.

The clonotype was recovered from a woman aged 45-65 years in good health and CMV-seropositive. Sequenced input: PBMCs. The V and J genes are TRBV11-2 and TRBJ2-1; D might be TRBD2 (6 bases). The CDR3 spells CASSLVFGGEAYNEQFF. DNA for the CDR3: TGTGCCAGCAGCTTAGTATTTGGCGGGGAGGCCTACAATGAGCAGTTCTTC.